The 13 T cell receptor beta chains presented below share a single source sample, sequenced in a study of shared clonotypes between healthy human individuals. Assay used: immunoSEQ multiplex PCR; TCRdb lists only in-frame clones, some missing. The table has roughly 2 million clones, roughly 96% seen once. The specimen sequenced was naive CD4+ T cells sorted from blood. Specified subset: CD45RA+ positively selected. The receptors shown here come from a man younger than 30 in good health.

The chain is built from TRBV4-3 and TRBJ1-1; the D is unclear. Looked up from germline, CDR1 is LGHNA and CDR2 is YSLEER. The V gene lost 0 bases and the J gene lost 1 base, with 9 bases spanning the gap. This CDR3 is built from 15 residues. The CDR3 here is CASSQEGLKNTEAFF. CDR3 sequence (DNA): TGCGCCAGCAGCCAAGAAGGACTGAAGAACACTGAAGCTTTCTTT.

This sequence joins TRBV11-3 and TRBJ2-2; D is tentatively TRBD1 or TRBD2 (6 bases each). The CDR3 consists of 16 residues. V shed 3 bases and J shed 1 base, with 12 bases lying between them. CDR1 and CDR2 (germline): SGHNT, YENEEA. The DNA of the CDR3 is TGTGCCAGCAGCTTGACGGGGGCGAAGAACACCGGGGAGCTGTTTTTT. As protein: CASSLTGAKNTGELFF.

J is TRBJ2-1 and V is TRBV4-1; no clear D. Trimming pared 0 bases from V and 4 bases from J, leaving 1 base between. The CDR3 runs 12 residues. Per the germline V gene, CDR1 is MGHRA and CDR2 is YSYEKL. The CDR3 spells CASSQDYNEQFF. The CDR3 bases are TGCGCCAGCAGCCAAGATTACAATGAGCAGTTCTTC.

V usage is TRBV19 and J usage is TRBJ1-3, with D possibly matching TRBD1 (5 bases). Germline CDR1 and CDR2: LNHDA and SQIVND (reference sequence). The CDR3 extends over 15 amino acids. Trimming removed 7 bases at V and 3 bases at J, with 16 bases between. The CDR3 region is CASTVGTQYGNTIYF. The CDR3 bases are TGTGCCAGTACCGTGGGGACTCAGTATGGAAACACCATATATTTT.

The rearrangement uses TRBV25-1 and TRBJ2-7, with TRBD2 matching over 8 bases. The length of the CDR3 is 13 residues. Germline trimming cut 5 bases from V and 2 bases from J; bases unmatched to any gene: 2. CDR1 and CDR2 from the germline V gene are MGHDK and SYGVNS. The CDR3 spells CASSLAGTYEQYF. The CDR3 DNA reads as TGTGCCAGCAGTCTAGCGGGTACCTACGAGCAGTACTTC.

The chain has TRBV2 and TRBJ2-3; 8 nucleotides line up with TRBD2. V was pared by 4 bases and J by 0 bases, with 3 bases of the junction left unmatched. This CDR3 has 15 amino acids. Germline V gives CDR1 SNHLY, CDR2 FYNNEI. For the CDR3, the DNA is TGTGCCAGCAGTGCACTAGCGGCGAGCACAGATACGCAGTATTTT. Translated, it gives CASSALAASTDTQYF.

The genes are TRBV11-2 and TRBJ2-3, with a weak D call TRBD2 (6 bases). Trimming took 0 bases from V and 3 from J, leaving 16 bases between them. CDR3 length: 17 residues. The germline V gene has CDR1 SGHAT and CDR2 FQNNGV. DNA for the CDR3: TGTGCCAGCAGCTTAGACGGGCCGGGACTGAGTACAGATACGCAGTATTTT. Translating it yields CASSLDGPGLSTDTQYF. The full variable domain, its missing parts supplied by reference TRBV11-2 and TRBJ2-3, is EAGVAQSPRYKIIEKRQSVAFWCNPISGHATLYWYQQILGQGPKLLIQFQNNGVVDDSQLPKDRFSAERLKGVDSTLKIQPAKLEDSAVYLCASSLDGPGLSTDTQYFGPGTRLTVL.

The gene calls are TRBV7-2 and TRBJ1-4, with D possibly being TRBD1 (5 bases). This CDR3 comprises 14 residues. Germline CDR1 SGHTA, CDR2 FQGNSA. Trimming removed 1 base from V and 8 bases from J, with 11 bases in between. The CDR3 loop reads CASSLGGGDEKLFF. DNA for the CDR3: TGTGCCAGCAGCTTAGGCGGAGGGGACGAAAAACTGTTTTTT. Drawing the rest from reference TRBV7-2 and TRBJ1-4, the complete variable domain is GAGVSQSPSNKVTEKGKDVELRCDPISGHTALYWYRQSLGQGLEFLIYFQGNSAPDKSGLPSDRFSAERTGGSVSTLTIQRTQQEDSAVYLCASSLGGGDEKLFFGSGTQLSVL.

The chain links TRBV27 to TRBJ1-1; tentative D call: TRBD1 (6 bases). This CDR3 contains 15 residues. V was clipped by 6 bases and J by 1 base, with 15 bases between them. Per the germline V gene, CDR1 is MNHEY and CDR2 is SMNVEV (reference sequence). DNA of the CDR3: TGTGCCAGCAGAGTGATACCACAGGGGAACACTGAAGCTTTCTTT. Translating gives CASRVIPQGNTEAFF.

The J gene is TRBJ2-7, the V gene TRBV6-5; tentative D call: TRBD1 (6 bases). V lost 3 bases, J lost 7 bases, and 13 bases lay in between. This CDR3 has 13 residues. CDR1 is MNHEY, CDR2 SVGAGI, per germline. CDR3 residues: CASSYKGVAEQYF. The CDR3 nucleotides are TGTGCCAGCAGTTATAAGGGGGTAGCGGAGCAGTACTTC.

This chain's CDR3 is CASSLSVDSSYEQYF. The CDR3 DNA reads as TGCGCCAGCAGCTTGTCAGTCGACAGCTCCTACGAGCAGTACTTC. The chain links TRBV5-1 to TRBJ2-7, with a weak D call TRBD1 (5 bases). CDR3 length: 15 residues. Germline V lookup: CDR1 SGHRS, CDR2 YFSETQ. V gave up 1 base and J gave up 0 bases, with 11 bases separating them.

The V gene is TRBV25-1, the J gene TRBJ2-7; D not certain. This CDR3 has 15 residues. The V end was cut by 3 bases, the J end by 3 bases, with 15 bases between. Per the germline V gene, CDR1 is MGHDK and CDR2 is SYGVNS. The CDR3 DNA follows: TGTGCCAGCAGTGATAGGTGGCAGAGTCACTACGAGCAGTACTTC. This encodes CASSDRWQSHYEQYF.

The chain carries TRBV27 and TRBJ2-7; D remains ambiguous. The germline V gene encodes CDR1 MNHEY and CDR2 SMNVEV (reference sequence). The CDR3 sequence is 18 residues long. V was pared by 8 bases and J by 3 bases, with 29 bases between. CDR3 coding DNA: TGTGCCAGCTACCCACGGCCTAACATGGACGTCGGTTACTACGAGCAGTACTTC. Translated: CASYPRPNMDVGYYEQYF.